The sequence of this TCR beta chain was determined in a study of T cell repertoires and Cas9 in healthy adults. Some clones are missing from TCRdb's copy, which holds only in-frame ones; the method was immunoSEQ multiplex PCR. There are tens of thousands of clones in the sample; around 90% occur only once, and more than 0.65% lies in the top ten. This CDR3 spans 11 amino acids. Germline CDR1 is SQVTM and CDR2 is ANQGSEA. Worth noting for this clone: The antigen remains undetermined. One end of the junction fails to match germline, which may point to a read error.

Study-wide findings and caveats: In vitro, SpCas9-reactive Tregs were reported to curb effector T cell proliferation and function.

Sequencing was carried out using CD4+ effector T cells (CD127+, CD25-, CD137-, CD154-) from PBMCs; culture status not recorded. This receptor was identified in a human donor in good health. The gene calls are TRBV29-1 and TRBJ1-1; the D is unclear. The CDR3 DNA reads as TGCAGCGTTGTGCAGAACACTGAAGCTTCCTTT. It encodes CSVVQNTEASF.